The clone carrying this TCR beta chain was observed a handful of times. Its antigen remains unknown. The germline gives CDR1 SGHRS, CDR2 YFSETQ. This CDR3 is 17 amino acids long. V dropped 3 bases and J dropped 6 bases, with 21 bases sitting between them. The data were taken from a study of T cells in Graves' hyperthyroidism and ophthalmopathy. Absence of ophthalmopathy progression within 18 months defined stable Graves' hyperthyroidism. Patients aged 18 to 65 had newly diagnosed hyperthyroidism that had lasted under 2 months. Regarding the study as a whole: Among thyroid clonotypes expanded above 0.001, most also appeared in blood.

Amplified TCR beta CDR3 regions derived from RNA transcripts. A set of HTBI primers served as the primers for a first-round RT-PCR of the TCR CDR3. Each CDR3 protein is one row after TCRdb ran MiXCR on the multiplex PCR reads. Altogether approximately 590,000 distinct CDR3 sequences are present, approximately 14% being singletons, with the ten largest covering around 7.3%. Specimen: blood. The chain joins TRBV5-1 to TRBJ1-4, with D possibly being TRBD1 (5 bases). This sequence was found in a woman between 25 and 40 years old with Graves' hyperthyroidism. The chain's CDR3 is CASSSSTPGTGDEKLFF. CDR3 bases: TGCGCCAGCAGCTCCTCCACCCCCGGGACCGGCGATGAAAAACTGTTTTTT.